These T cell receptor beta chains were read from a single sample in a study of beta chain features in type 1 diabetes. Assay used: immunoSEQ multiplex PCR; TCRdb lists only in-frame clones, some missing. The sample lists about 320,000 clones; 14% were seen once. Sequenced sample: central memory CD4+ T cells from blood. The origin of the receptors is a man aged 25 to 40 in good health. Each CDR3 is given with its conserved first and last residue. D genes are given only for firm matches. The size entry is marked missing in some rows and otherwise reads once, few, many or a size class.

CDR3aa: CASSGRKQGNEKLFF; CDR3nt: TGTGCCAGTAGTGGCAGAAAGCAGGGGAATGAAAAACTGTTTTTT; abundance: few; v_gene: TRBV19; j_gene: TRBJ1-4; d_gene: NA
CDR3aa: CASSLHTVEAFF; CDR3nt: TGTGCCAGCAGCTTGCACACTGTGGAAGCTTTCTTT; abundance: NA; v_gene: TRBV5-4; j_gene: TRBJ1-1; d_gene: NA
CDR3aa: CASTGSNQPQHF; CDR3nt: TGTGCCAGCACTGGGAGCAATCAGCCCCAGCATTTT; abundance: NA; v_gene: TRBV19; j_gene: TRBJ1-5; d_gene: NA
CDR3aa: CASSPSYGNTEAFF; CDR3nt: TGTGCCAGCTCACCATCTTATGGGAACACTGAAGCTTTCTTT; abundance: NA; v_gene: TRBV18; j_gene: TRBJ1-1; d_gene: NA
CDR3aa: CASSQTGLTGYTF; CDR3nt: TGCGCCAGCAGCCAAACAGGGTTGACGGGCTACACCTTC; abundance: NA; v_gene: TRBV4-3; j_gene: TRBJ1-2; d_gene: NA
CDR3aa: CASSLSRNTEAFF; CDR3nt: TGTGCCAGCAGCTTGAGTAGAAACACTGAAGCTTTCTTT; abundance: many; v_gene: TRBV13; j_gene: TRBJ1-1; d_gene: NA
CDR3aa: CASSPSGLIAYEQYF; CDR3nt: TGTGCCAGCAGCCCTTCGGGACTGATTGCCTACGAGCAGTACTTC; abundance: NA; v_gene: TRBV13; j_gene: TRBJ2-7; d_gene: NA
CDR3aa: CASSLRGQGAWETQYF; CDR3nt: TGTGCCAGCAGCTTGAGGGGACAGGGGGCTTGGGAGACCCAGTACTTC; abundance: NA; v_gene: TRBV7-8; j_gene: TRBJ2-5; d_gene: TRBD1
CDR3aa: CASSGRAGETQYF; CDR3nt: TGTGCCAGCAGCGGGAGAGCCGGGGAGACCCAGTACTTC; abundance: few; v_gene: TRBV7-3; j_gene: TRBJ2-5; d_gene: NA
CDR3aa: CAWSQTGGSQAFF; CDR3nt: TGTGCCTGGAGTCAGACAGGGGGCTCTCAAGCTTTCTTT; abundance: NA; v_gene: TRBV30; j_gene: TRBJ1-1; d_gene: TRBD1
CDR3aa: CASALQRGSGANVLTF; CDR3nt: TGTGCCAGCGCGTTACAAAGAGGCTCTGGGGCCAACGTCCTGACTTTC; abundance: many; v_gene: TRBV2; j_gene: TRBJ2-6; d_gene: NA